These 13 T cell receptor beta chains originate from one sample sequenced in a study of read filtering for tumor transcriptome and immune sequencing. From 350 to 500 ng of RNA, a library with molecular barcoded alpha/delta and beta/gamma adaptors was made. From the reads, TCRdb called clonotypes with MiXCR, one entry per CDR3 protein. The data contain about 24,000 distinct CDR3 sequences, less than 25% of them seen just once; the ten biggest clones take up roughly 17%. Sequencing was carried out using a population of CD138-negative cells sorted from bone marrow. These receptors were obtained from a donor over 35 with multiple myeloma.

Details on this clonotype: A read error is possible here, since a much larger clone lies one base away. J is TRBJ2-2 and V is TRBV7-6; possible D gene TRBD2, 5 bases. Germline-derived CDR1 and CDR2 are SGHVS and FNYEAQ. This CDR3 contains 12 residues. The CDR3 DNA follows: TGTGCCAGCAGCTTGAACACCGGGGAGCGGTTTTTT. It specifies CASSLNTGERFF.

This clonotype is deemed medium-sized. The V and J genes are TRBV28 and TRBJ2-1; TRBD2 matches 9 bases. This CDR3 region has 15 residues. Looked up from germline, CDR1 is MDHEN and CDR2 is SYDVKM. The trim removed 6 bases at V and 9 bases at J, leaving 12 bases unmatched. The CDR3 nucleotides read TGTGCCAGCAGCCTTCTGGATAGCGGGAGTCCTGAGCAGTTCTTC. Translation gives CASSLLDSGSPEQFF.

This clonotype was seen just once. V is TRBV28 and J is TRBJ2-1; unclear D gene. CDR1 and CDR2 from the germline V gene are MDHEN and SYDVKM. With 6 bases removed from V and 0 bases from J, the gap between germline ends came to 3 bases. This CDR3 contains 12 residues. CDR3 coding DNA: TGTGCCAGCAGGATCTCCTACAATGAGCAGTTCTTC. Translation gives CASRISYNEQFF.

In its sample, this clonotype was seen a few times. Possible read error: a much larger clone is one base away. The J gene is TRBJ2-7, the V gene TRBV19; 10 nucleotides agree with TRBD2. Germline assignment: CDR1 LNHDA and CDR2 SQIVND (reference sequence). The length of the CDR3 is 14 residues. DNA for the CDR3: TGTGTCAGTCCACTAGCGGGGATTTCCTACGAGCAGTACTTC. Its translation is CVSPLAGISYEQYF.

In its sample, this clonotype was seen many times. J is TRBJ2-1 and V is TRBV11-2; D perhaps matches TRBD2 (6 bases). CDR3 length equals 15 residues. CDR1 is SGHAT and CDR2 is FQNNGV in the germline V gene. Trimming removed 2 bases at V and 4 bases at J, with 12 bases between. CDR3 in DNA: TGTGCCAGCAGCTTAATTAGCGGTGGATACAATGAGCAGTTCTTC. Amino acids: CASSLISGGYNEQFF.

This clonotype has at least ten counts. The chain couples TRBV28 to TRBJ2-5, with no clear D. This CDR3 has 13 amino acids. Germline-derived CDR1 and CDR2 are MDHEN and SYDVKM. Trimming removed 4 bases from V and 1 base from J, with 7 bases in between. CDR3 sequence reads: CASSSGFQETQYF. The DNA for the CDR3 is TGTGCCAGCAGTTCAGGTTTCCAAGAGACCCAGTACTTC.

The chain's CDR3 is CASSQANRAEAFF. CDR3 sequence (DNA): TGCGCCAGCAGCCAGGCAAACAGGGCTGAAGCTTTCTTT. The V call is TRBV4-1, the J call TRBJ1-1, with D tentatively TRBD1 (6 bases). This CDR3 is built from 13 residues. V lost 3 bases to trimming and J lost 6 bases, with 11 bases between them. The germline V gene has CDR1 MGHRA and CDR2 YSYEKL.

This clonotype was picked up many times. The chain uses TRBV20-1 and TRBJ2-1, with TRBD2 identical over 10 bases. CDR3 length: 19 amino acids. V dropped 5 bases and J dropped 0; count of bases not matched to a gene: 16. Germline V gives CDR1 DFQATT, CDR2 SNEGSKA (reference sequence). The CDR3 DNA follows: TGCAGTGCTGGGGGGCCGAGACTAGCGGGCCTTTTCTCCTACAATGAGCAGTTCTTC. Translated, it gives CSAGGPRLAGLFSYNEQFF.

There are many counts of this clonotype. The rearrangement joins TRBV29-1 to TRBJ2-5, with D possibly matching TRBD1 (6 bases). Trimming left V 5 bases short and J 1 base short, with 14 bases between. The CDR3 length is 14 residues. Germline loops: CDR1 SQVTM, CDR2 ANQGSEA. This CDR3 is CSVLGGVGQETQYF. The CDR3 DNA follows: TGCAGCGTTTTAGGGGGAGTGGGCCAAGAGACCCAGTACTTC.

This clonotype was observed many times. This chain connects TRBV7-3 to TRBJ2-3; 10 positions match TRBD2. The V and J ends lost 5 bases and 4 bases, in that order; junction bases with no gene match: 15. Germline-derived CDR1 and CDR2 are SGHTA and FQGTGA. The CDR3 runs to 18 residues. The CDR3 loop is CASSDSILAGKGADTQYF. The CDR3 DNA follows: TGTGCCAGCAGCGATTCTATACTAGCGGGGAAGGGGGCAGATACGCAGTATTTT.

There are many counts of this clonotype. The chain carries TRBV11-2 and TRBJ2-3; 8 nucleotides match TRBD1. This CDR3 comprises 12 residues. CDR1 and CDR2 from the germline V gene are SGHAT and FQNNGV. V trimming: 5 bases; J trimming: 11 bases; junction bases outside the gene matches: 6. CDR3 nucleotide sequence: TGTGCCAGCAGCCCGACAGGGGAGGTGCAGTATTTT. Translating gives CASSPTGEVQYF.

By sample share, this clonotype is medium-sized. The J gene is TRBJ2-5, the V gene TRBV2; TRBD2 aligns across 9 bases. This CDR3 spans 16 amino acids. After removal of 4 bases from V and 3 bases from J, the junction contained 9 bases not matched to a gene. CDR1 SNHLY and CDR2 FYNNEI come from the germline V gene. The CDR3 here is CASSGSSGRGEETQYF. CDR3 DNA sequence: TGTGCCAGCAGTGGAAGTAGCGGGAGAGGCGAAGAGACCCAGTACTTC.

This clonotype was observed at least ten times. The CDR3 DNA is TGCGCCAGCACCAGACTAGCGGGAGTCGCAGAGACCCAGTACTTC. It translates to CASTRLAGVAETQYF. J is TRBJ2-5 and V is TRBV5-1, with 12 bases identical to TRBD2. In germline, CDR1 is SGHRS, CDR2 YFSETQ. The CDR3 sequence is 15 residues long. The trim removed 6 bases at V and 4 bases at J, leaving 7 bases unmatched.